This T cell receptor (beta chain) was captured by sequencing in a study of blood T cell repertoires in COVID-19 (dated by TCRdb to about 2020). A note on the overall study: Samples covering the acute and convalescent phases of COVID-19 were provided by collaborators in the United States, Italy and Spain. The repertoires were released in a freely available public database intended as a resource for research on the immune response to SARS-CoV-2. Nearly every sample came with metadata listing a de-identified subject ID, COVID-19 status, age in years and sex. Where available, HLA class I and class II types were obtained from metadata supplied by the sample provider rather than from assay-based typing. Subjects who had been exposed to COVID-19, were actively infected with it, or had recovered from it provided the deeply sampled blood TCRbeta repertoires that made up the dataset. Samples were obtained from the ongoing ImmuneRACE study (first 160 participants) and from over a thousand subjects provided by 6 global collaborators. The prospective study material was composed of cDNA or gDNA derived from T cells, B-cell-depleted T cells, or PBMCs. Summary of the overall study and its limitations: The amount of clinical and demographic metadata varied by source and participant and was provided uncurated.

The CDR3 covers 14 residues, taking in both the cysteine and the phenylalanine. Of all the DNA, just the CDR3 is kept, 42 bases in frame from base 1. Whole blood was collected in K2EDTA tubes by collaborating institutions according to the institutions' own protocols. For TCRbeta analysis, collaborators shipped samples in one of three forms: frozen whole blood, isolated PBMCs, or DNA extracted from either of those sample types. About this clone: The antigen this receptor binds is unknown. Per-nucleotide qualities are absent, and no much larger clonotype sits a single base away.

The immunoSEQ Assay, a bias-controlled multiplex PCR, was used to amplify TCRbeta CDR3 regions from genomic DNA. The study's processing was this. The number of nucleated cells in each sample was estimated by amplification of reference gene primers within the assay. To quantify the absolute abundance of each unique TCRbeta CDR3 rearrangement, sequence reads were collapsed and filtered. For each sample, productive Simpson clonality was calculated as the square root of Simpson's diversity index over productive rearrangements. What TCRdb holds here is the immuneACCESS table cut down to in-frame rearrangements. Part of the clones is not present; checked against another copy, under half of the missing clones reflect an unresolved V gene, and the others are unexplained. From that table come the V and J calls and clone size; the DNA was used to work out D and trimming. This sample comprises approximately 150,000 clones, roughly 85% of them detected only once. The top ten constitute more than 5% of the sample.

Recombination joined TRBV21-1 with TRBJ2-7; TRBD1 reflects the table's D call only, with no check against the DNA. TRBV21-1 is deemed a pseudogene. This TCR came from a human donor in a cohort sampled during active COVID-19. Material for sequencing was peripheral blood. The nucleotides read TGTGCCAGCAGAGGGGACAGGGGGTTCCACGAGCAGTACTTC. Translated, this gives CASRGDRGFHEQYF.